This T cell receptor (beta chain) was identified in a study of shared clonotypes between healthy human individuals. Study details: The cohort comprised a couple of women and a few men. Their ages spanned 18 to 49 years.

Sequencing was performed on unsorted PBMC DNA using ten immunoSEQ deep assay plates. Clones were read by immunoSEQ multiplex PCR, and TCRdb kept only the in-frame ones, dropping some. The sample has some 500,000 clones; less than 80% are singletons. Germline CDR1 reads SGHRS; CDR2 reads YFSETQ. Trimming removed 0 bases at V and 7 bases at J, with 17 bases between. The length of the CDR3 is 16 residues. Roughly 93 million PBMCs supplied genomic DNA for unsorted samples. This TCR derives from a woman in her 40s in good health. Some clones in this sample may be carry-over from other donors' samples. The sequencing input was PBMCs. This chain connects TRBV5-1 to TRBJ2-4; D is possibly TRBD2 (5 bases). CDR3 in DNA: TGCGCCAGCAGCTTGGATAGCAGTCGGGATCGGAACATTCAGTACTTC. Translated, it gives CASSLDSSRDRNIQYF. The full variable domain, its missing parts supplied by reference TRBV5-1 and TRBJ2-4, is KAGVTQTPRYLIKTRGQQVTLSCSPISGHRSVSWYQQTPGQGLQFLFEYFSETQRNKGNFPGRFSGRQFSNSRSEMNVSTLELGDSALYLCASSLDSSRDRNIQYFGAGTRLSVL.